Listed below are T cell receptor beta chains from one sample, sequenced in a study of early T cells in non-severe SARS-CoV-2 infection. TCRdb reprocessed the 5' RACE reads with MiXCR, giving one entry per CDR3 protein. Of tens of thousands of distinct CDR3 sequences in the sample, approximately 11% are singletons; the top ten hold roughly 6%. The specimen was whole blood. These receptors were collected from an adult who was a healthcare worker with PCR-confirmed SARS-CoV-2 infection or an uninfected control (not recorded which). Each CDR3 is given with its conserved first and last residue. The order of the fields is V gene, J gene, clone size, D gene, CDR3 DNA, CDR3 protein. The D gene is left open where the match is weak. Not every row has a clone size; where given, it reads once, few, many or a size class.

V gene: TRBV10-1
J gene: TRBJ1-2
clone size: -
D gene: TRBD1
CDR3 DNA: TGCGCCAGCAGCCGGGACAGAGACTATGGCTACACCTTC
CDR3 protein: CASSRDRDYGYTF

V gene: TRBV28
J gene: TRBJ2-3
clone size: few
D gene: -
CDR3 DNA: TGTGCCAGCAGTTTCCCCCCTGAGACGGGACGACGTCCGAACACAGATACGCAGTATTTT
CDR3 protein: CASSFPPETGRRPNTDTQYF

V gene: TRBV20-1
J gene: TRBJ1-6
clone size: -
D gene: -
CDR3 DNA: TGCAGTGCCCGGGTCAGGTCACTAAATTCACCCCTCCACTTT
CDR3 protein: CSARVRSLNSPLHF

V gene: TRBV21-1
J gene: TRBJ2-7
clone size: few
D gene: -
CDR3 DNA: TGTGCCAGCCCCGGGCCCTACGAGCAGTACTTC
CDR3 protein: CASPGPYEQYF

V gene: TRBV6-1
J gene: TRBJ1-1
clone size: many
D gene: TRBD1
CDR3 DNA: TGTGCCAGCAGTGACCTATCCGGTTACAGGGGTGATTTGATGGCTTTCTTT
CDR3 protein: CASSDLSGYRGDLMAFF

V gene: TRBV12-3/TRBV12-4
J gene: TRBJ2-1
clone size: few
D gene: -
CDR3 DNA: TGTGCCAGCAGTATGGGCGCGGGTGAAGAGCAGTTCTTC
CDR3 protein: CASSMGAGEEQFF

V gene: TRBV4-3
J gene: TRBJ2-1
clone size: many
D gene: -
CDR3 DNA: TGCGCCAGCAGCCAAGATACGGGAGTATACAATGAGCAGTTCTTC
CDR3 protein: CASSQDTGVYNEQFF

V gene: TRBV20-1
J gene: TRBJ2-7
clone size: few
D gene: TRBD2
CDR3 DNA: TGCAGTGCCCGGACTAGCGGGAACTACGAGCAGTACTTC
CDR3 protein: CSARTSGNYEQYF

V gene: TRBV20-1
J gene: TRBJ2-7
clone size: few
D gene: TRBD1
CDR3 DNA: TGCAGTGCTGCAACCGGGACAGGGTTATCCTACGAGCAGTACTTC
CDR3 protein: CSAATGTGLSYEQYF

V gene: TRBV11-2
J gene: TRBJ1-1
clone size: few
D gene: -
CDR3 DNA: TGTGCCAGCAGCTTGACAAAGCTGAACACTGAAGCTTTCTTT
CDR3 protein: CASSLTKLNTEAFF

V gene: TRBV29-1
J gene: TRBJ2-7
clone size: few
D gene: TRBD2
CDR3 DNA: TGCAGCGTTGGGCGACTAGCGGGAGGCTTCTGGGAGCAGTACTTC
CDR3 protein: CSVGRLAGGFWEQYF

V gene: TRBV11-2
J gene: TRBJ2-5
clone size: -
D gene: TRBD2
CDR3 DNA: TGTGCCAGCAGCTTAGTTAGCGGGAGGGTCGAGGGAGAGACCCAGTACTTC
CDR3 protein: CASSLVSGRVEGETQYF

V gene: TRBV28
J gene: TRBJ2-3
clone size: few
D gene: TRBD2
CDR3 DNA: TGTGCCAGCAGTTCTATATGGCTAGCGGGAGGCGACACAGATACGCAGTATTTT
CDR3 protein: CASSSIWLAGGDTDTQYF

V gene: TRBV19
J gene: TRBJ1-4
clone size: -
D gene: -
CDR3 DNA: TGTGCCAGTAGTACAGGACGGACTTTTAATGAAAAACTGTTTTTT
CDR3 protein: CASSTGRTFNEKLFF

V gene: TRBV6-5
J gene: TRBJ1-1
clone size: few
D gene: -
CDR3 DNA: TGTGCCAGCAGGAATGGTTGGGTGAACACTGAAGCTTTCTTT
CDR3 protein: CASRNGWVNTEAFF

V gene: TRBV29-1
J gene: TRBJ2-2
clone size: -
D gene: -
CDR3 DNA: TGCAGCGTTGAAGAAGGGGCGAACACCGGGGAGCTGTTTTTT
CDR3 protein: CSVEEGANTGELFF

V gene: TRBV7-2
J gene: TRBJ1-1
clone size: few
D gene: -
CDR3 DNA: TGTGCCAGCAGCTTAGAGGGGGGCTTGAACACTGAAGCTTTCTTT
CDR3 protein: CASSLEGGLNTEAFF

V gene: TRBV14
J gene: TRBJ1-6
clone size: few
D gene: -
CDR3 DNA: TGTGCCAGCAGCCAAGAAGGGACGGTCAATTCACCCCTCCACTTT
CDR3 protein: CASSQEGTVNSPLHF

V gene: TRBV11-3
J gene: TRBJ1-1
clone size: -
D gene: TRBD1
CDR3 DNA: TGTGCCAGCAGGGGCCACAGGGGGACTGAAGCTTTCTTT
CDR3 protein: CASRGHRGTEAFF

V gene: TRBV7-2
J gene: TRBJ2-7
clone size: -
D gene: -
CDR3 DNA: TGTGCCAGCAGCTTACAGAACTACGAGCAGTACTTC
CDR3 protein: CASSLQNYEQYF

V gene: TRBV2
J gene: TRBJ2-5
clone size: few
D gene: -
CDR3 DNA: TGTGCCAGCATCAGGGGCTCCTACGAGACCCAGTACTTC
CDR3 protein: CASIRGSYETQYF

V gene: TRBV4-2
J gene: TRBJ1-1
clone size: many
D gene: TRBD1
CDR3 DNA: TGTGCCAGCAGCCAAGGGGGGCAGGGGGGCACTGAAGCTTTCTTT
CDR3 protein: CASSQGGQGGTEAFF

V gene: TRBV12-3/TRBV12-4
J gene: TRBJ1-1
clone size: -
D gene: -
CDR3 DNA: TGTGCCAGCAGCTCTCCCCCGATGGACACTGAAGCTTTCTTT
CDR3 protein: CASSSPPMDTEAFF

V gene: TRBV19
J gene: TRBJ2-1
clone size: -
D gene: -
CDR3 DNA: TGTGCCAGTAGTATTATGACGGGATCCCTAGGGAATGAGCAGTTCTTC
CDR3 protein: CASSIMTGSLGNEQFF

V gene: TRBV12-3/TRBV12-4
J gene: TRBJ2-2
clone size: few
D gene: -
CDR3 DNA: TGTGCCAGCAGCTCGTCCCCCGGGGAGCTGTTTTTT
CDR3 protein: CASSSSPGELFF

V gene: TRBV2
J gene: TRBJ2-7
clone size: few
D gene: -
CDR3 DNA: TGTGCCAGCAGTTACAGGGTTGGTGTCTACGAGCAGTACTTC
CDR3 protein: CASSYRVGVYEQYF

V gene: TRBV20-1
J gene: TRBJ2-7
clone size: -
D gene: TRBD1
CDR3 DNA: TGCAGTGCCAGATCCGGGACAGGGGGAGACGAGCAGTACTTC
CDR3 protein: CSARSGTGGDEQYF

V gene: TRBV6-1
J gene: TRBJ2-7
clone size: many
D gene: TRBD2
CDR3 DNA: TGTGCCAGCAGTCCTAAACCCTTAGCGGGAGGGTGGGACGAGCAGTACTTC
CDR3 protein: CASSPKPLAGGWDEQYF

V gene: TRBV28
J gene: TRBJ2-7
clone size: few
D gene: -
CDR3 DNA: TGTGCCAGCGCAGAGCGCCAGTACGAGCAGTACTTC
CDR3 protein: CASAERQYEQYF